The rows below give T cell receptor beta chains drawn from one sample of a study of radiotherapy plus CTLA-4 blockade in lung cancer. Assay used: immunoSEQ multiplex PCR; TCRdb lists only in-frame clones, some missing. Here the sample spans 75,000 to 100,000 clones, around 79% being singletons. Here the sequenced sample was peripheral blood, taken from a patient treated with radiotherapy plus ipilimumab. The receptors come from a human donor with non-small cell lung cancer who had a partial response to radiotherapy plus ipilimumab. Some clones in this sample may be carry-over from other donors' samples. Both conserved end residues are part of each CDR3. D genes are given only for firm matches. The size field is filled for only some rows; it gives once, few, many or a size class.

>TRBJ1-1|TRBV18|NA|NA
TGTGCCAGCAAGGCGGGTCAGACGAACACTGAAGCTTTCTTT
CASKAGQTNTEAFF
>TRBJ1-5|TRBV6-1|TRBD1|few
TGTGCCAGCAGTCCTGACAGGGTGGTTTATCAGCCCCAGCATTTT
CASSPDRVVYQPQHF
>TRBJ1-1|TRBV19|NA|NA
TGTGCCAGTAGTACACAGGGGAACACTGAAGCTTTCTTT
CASSTQGNTEAFF
>TRBJ2-1|TRBV21-1|NA|NA
TGTGCCAGCAGCTGGGACAGCCGCTACAATGAGCAGTTCTTC
CASSWDSRYNEQFF
>TRBJ2-7|TRBV7-2|TRBD1|once
TGTGCCAGCAGCTTCCATTATGGACAGGGCTACGAGCAGTACTTC
CASSFHYGQGYEQYF
>TRBJ2-3|TRBV27|TRBD1|once
TGTGCCAGCAGGTGGGGCGTCCCTAGGACAGGGGGTAGCACAGATACGCAGTATTTT
CASRWGVPRTGGSTDTQYF
>TRBJ2-1|TRBV5-1|NA|NA
TGCGCCAGCAGCGGATGGACTACTAACAATGAGCAGTTCTTC
CASSGWTTNNEQFF
>TRBJ1-2|TRBV12-2|NA|few
TGTGCAAGTCGCTTAGCCAGGGCTCATGGCTACACCTTC
CASRLARAHGYTF
>TRBJ1-1|TRBV13|NA|few
TGTGCCAGCAGCTTAGGCCAAGGGGCCAGGGTTGTCACTGAAGCTTTCTTT
CASSLGQGARVVTEAFF
>TRBJ1-6|TRBV27|NA|NA
TGTGCCAGCAGTTTATTTAGGGACTCGACCCTCCACTTT
CASSLFRDSTLHF
>TRBJ1-1|TRBV15|NA|NA
TGTGCCACCAGCTTCGAGACCGGGACACGGAGGAATGAAGCTTTCTTT
CATSFETGTRRNEAFF
>TRBJ2-5|TRBV11-3|NA|NA
TGTGCCAGCAGCTTATGGGGAAGTCAGGGGCTTAAGACCCAGTACTTC
CASSLWGSQGLKTQYF
>TRBJ2-7|TRBV7-6|NA|NA
TGTGCCAGCAGCTTAGTCGCTGAGGGTACCGCCTACGAGCAGTACTTC
CASSLVAEGTAYEQYF
>TRBJ1-6|TRBV7-8|NA|few
TGTGCCAGCAGCTTAGACTCATCACCCCTCCACTTT
CASSLDSSPLHF
>TRBJ2-7|TRBV2|NA|few
TGTGCCAGCAGTTGGACACCCTACGAGCAGTACTTC
CASSWTPYEQYF
>TRBJ1-5|TRBV5-5|TRBD1|NA
TGTGCCAGCAGCTCGCAGGGGGCGAACAATCAGCCCCAGCATTTT
CASSSQGANNQPQHF
>TRBJ2-1|TRBV19|NA|NA
TGTGCCAGTAGTATCTCCAGGGGGAGGATGGATGAGCAGTTCTTC
CASSISRGRMDEQFF
>TRBJ2-5|TRBV29-1|NA|NA
TGCAGCGTTGGCAGACAGACCGGAGAGACCCAGTACTTC
CSVGRQTGETQYF
>TRBJ1-5|TRBV18|TRBD1|once
TGTGCCAGCTCACTCGGACAGGGCGACAATCAGCCCCAGCATTTT
CASSLGQGDNQPQHF
>TRBJ1-1|TRBV2|NA|NA
TGTGCCAGCTCTTATGAAGCTTTCTTT
CASSYEAFF
>TRBJ1-2|TRBV4-2|NA|NA
TGTGCCAGCAGCCAAGAGTATGGGGCGGACTATGGCTACACCTTC
CASSQEYGADYGYTF
>TRBJ1-5|TRBV6-5|NA|few
TGTGCCAGCAGTCAACACCGGACAGACAATCAGCCCCAGCATTTT
CASSQHRTDNQPQHF
>TRBJ1-4|TRBV13|TRBD1|NA
TGTGCCAGCAGCATCCGACAGGGAACCGAAAAACTGTTTTTT
CASSIRQGTEKLFF
>TRBJ1-3|TRBV10-2|TRBD1|few
TGCGCCAGCAACGCTGGACAGGGGACGGGTGGAAACACCATATATTTT
CASNAGQGTGGNTIYF
>TRBJ2-1|TRBV5-6|TRBD1|NA
TGTGCCAGCAGGTTCCAGGGGGCTAATGAGCAGTTCTTC
CASRFQGANEQFF
>TRBJ1-1|TRBV4-2|TRBD1|few
TGTGCCAGCAGCCAGGAAACAGGGGATGGCACTGAAGCTTTCTTT
CASSQETGDGTEAFF
>TRBJ1-4|TRBV7-2|NA|few
TGTGCCAGCAGCCCAGAAGCGGGTGAAAAACTGTTTTTT
CASSPEAGEKLFF
>TRBJ2-7|TRBV7-6|TRBD2|NA
TGTGCCAGCAGCTTACACACTGGGACTAGCGGGAGTGGCGAGCAGTACTTC
CASSLHTGTSGSGEQYF
>TRBJ1-2|TRBV6-5|NA|NA
TGTGCCAGCACCCAATCCGCGGGGGGCGATGGCTACACCTTC
CASTQSAGGDGYTF
>TRBJ2-3|TRBV7-3|NA|NA
TGTGCCAGCAGCTTAGAGGGGAGGTGGGATACGCAGTATTTT
CASSLEGRWDTQYF
>TRBJ2-4|TRBV19|NA|NA
TGTGCCAGTAGTCAGCCGGGGGACAAAAACATTCAGTACTTC
CASSQPGDKNIQYF
>TRBJ1-3|TRBV5-1|NA|NA
TGCGCCAGCAGCCTGGACCGCGGGGACCCTGGAAACACCATATATTTT
CASSLDRGDPGNTIYF
>TRBJ1-3|TRBV28|NA|NA
TGTGCCAGCAGTCCAGGGAATCGAGGAAACACCATATATTTT
CASSPGNRGNTIYF
>TRBJ1-1|TRBV5-1|TRBD1|NA
TGCGCCAGCAGCACAGGCGGACAGGGGTTCACTGAAGCTTTCTTT
CASSTGGQGFTEAFF
>TRBJ2-7|TRBV28|TRBD2|NA
TGTGCCATCCAACAACTAGCGGGGACCTACGAGCAGTACTTC
CAIQQLAGTYEQYF
>TRBJ2-7|TRBV10-3|TRBD2|few
TGTGCCATCTCTAGCGGGCAAAGCTCCTACGAGCAGTACTTC
CAISSGQSSYEQYF
>TRBJ1-6|TRBV27|TRBD1|NA
TGTGCCAGCACCCCGACAGGGGGGCGCGGAAATTCACCCCTCCACTTT
CASTPTGGRGNSPLHF
>TRBJ2-7|TRBV4-3|NA|NA
TGCGCCAGCAGCCAAACCGGACAGACAACCTACGAGCAGTACTTC
CASSQTGQTTYEQYF
>TRBJ1-4|TRBV5-8|TRBD1|once
TGTGCCAGCAGCCAGGGACAGAGGAATGAAAAACTGTTTTTT
CASSQGQRNEKLFF
>TRBJ2-3|TRBV5-1|NA|once
TGCGCCAGCAGCCAGGACAGTGGGGGCACAGATACGCAGTATTTT
CASSQDSGGTDTQYF
>TRBJ2-1|TRBV5-1|NA|NA
TGCGCCAGCAGCTTGGCGGCCAGCGGTCCCAACGGGGAGCAGTTCTTC
CASSLAASGPNGEQFF
>TRBJ2-2|TRBV4-1|NA|few
TGCGCCAGCAGCCAAGATCGTTGGGTGGGACAAAACACCGGGGAGCTGTTTTTT
CASSQDRWVGQNTGELFF
>TRBJ2-7|TRBV25-1|TRBD1|NA
TGTGCCAGCACCGGGACAGAGAAATACGAGCAGTACTTC
CASTGTEKYEQYF
>TRBJ2-2|TRBV29-1|TRBD2|NA
TGCAGCGCCTTACTAGCGCCGAACACCGGGGAGCTGTTTTTT
CSALLAPNTGELFF
>TRBJ2-3|TRBV29-1|TRBD1|NA
TGCAGCGTTGCCGGGACAGGGAGTAGCACGCAGTATTTT
CSVAGTGSSTQYF
>TRBJ1-5|TRBV5-6|NA|NA
TGTGCCAGCAGCTTGGCCGGGGAGGGCAATCAGCCCCAGCATTTT
CASSLAGEGNQPQHF
>TRBJ2-3|TRBV28|TRBD2|few
TGTGCCAGCAGTTTAGGTACTAGCGGGAGGCTGACGCAGTATTTT
CASSLGTSGRLTQYF
>TRBJ1-6|TRBV5-1|TRBD1|once
TGCGCCAGCAGCAGTAGGGGGCACTCCTATAATTCACCCCTCCACTTT
CASSSRGHSYNSPLHF
>TRBJ2-5|TRBV11-1|TRBD1|NA
TGTGCCAGCAGCATAAAACAACAGGGGCTGGGAGAGACCCAGTACTTC
CASSIKQQGLGETQYF
>TRBJ2-3|TRBV12-2|NA|once
TGTGCAAGTCGCTTAGACGGGGGGCGCCTAGATACGCAGTATTTT
CASRLDGGRLDTQYF
>TRBJ2-7|TRBV5-4|TRBD1|NA
TGTGCCAGCAGCCCGGACAGGGGGAGAACTAACGAGCAGTACTTC
CASSPDRGRTNEQYF
>TRBJ2-7|TRBV11-2|TRBD2|NA
TGTGCCAGCAGCTTAAGGCTGGGAGGGTCCTACGAGCAGTACTTC
CASSLRLGGSYEQYF
>TRBJ2-5|TRBV6-1|NA|NA
TGTGCCAGCAGTTACAGGGAGACCCAGTACTTC
CASSYRETQYF